This T cell receptor (beta chain) is from a study of T cells expressing NK-cell markers. Study summary: Investigators obtained TCR beta repertoires from sorted CD3+CD56+NKG2C+, CD3+CD56+NKG2C- and CD3+CD56-NKG2C+ T cells. Eight donors were sequenced, seven testing HCMV-seropositive and one testing seronegative.

The CDR3 is 12 residues long. CDR1 is DFQATT and CDR2 is SNEGSKA in the germline V gene (reference sequence). A word on this clonotype: Its cognate antigen is unknown.

Notes on the study in general: NKG2C+ dominant clonotypes from over five donors made up roughly 1.0-8% of CD8+ T cells. In a handful of donors, these clonotypes also led the CD3+CD56-NKG2C+ fraction.

TCRdb reprocessed the 5' RACE reads, keeping one entry per CDR3 protein, no DNA. In total, the table holds roughly 430,000 distinct CDR3 sequences. Sequenced: blood T cells: a sorted CD56 or NKG2C T cell subset, CD4+ or CD8+ T cells, or bulk PBMC T cells (not recorded which). V is TRBV20-1 and J is TRBJ2-3. This clonotype originated in a woman between 18 and 75 years old in good health. CDR3 protein: CSAYREVDTQYF.